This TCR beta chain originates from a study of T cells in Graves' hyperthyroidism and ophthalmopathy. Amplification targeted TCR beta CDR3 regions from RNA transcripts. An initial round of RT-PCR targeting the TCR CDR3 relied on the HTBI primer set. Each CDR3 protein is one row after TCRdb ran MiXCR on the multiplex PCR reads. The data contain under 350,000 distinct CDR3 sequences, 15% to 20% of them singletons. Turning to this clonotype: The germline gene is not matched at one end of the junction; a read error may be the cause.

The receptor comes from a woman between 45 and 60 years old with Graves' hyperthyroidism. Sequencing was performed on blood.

The CDR3 protein is CASSHGTSGPDTQYF. The CDR3 bases are TGTGCTAGCAGCCACGGGACTAGCGGTCCAGATACGCAGTATTTT. This chain uses TRBV7-7 with TRBJ2-3; TRBD2 aligns across 11 bases. Germline CDR1 is SSHAT and CDR2 is FNYEAQ (reference sequence). The CDR3 spans 15 residues.